Listed below are T cell receptor beta chains from one sample, sequenced in a study of T cell responses to AZD1222 COVID-19 vaccine. The data were produced by immunoSEQ multiplex PCR, yet TCRdb's version contains in-frame clones alone and is incomplete. Of 150,000 to 180,000 clones in the sample, about 88% were seen once. This sample comprised peripheral blood, obtained after recovery from COVID-19. These receptors originate from an adult who had recovered from COVID-19. CDR3s include the opening cysteine and the closing phenylalanine or tryptophan. Each record gives: CDR3 length, clone size, V gene, D gene, J gene, CDR3 DNA, CDR3 protein. A D gene is named only where the DNA matches it firmly. Some rows have no size entry. The others give once, few or many, or a class for an expanded clone.

len: 14; abundance: .; v_gene: TRBV9; d_gene: .; j_gene: TRBJ1-6; CDR3nt: TGTGCCAGCAGAGGGATGGTACGGGATTCACCCCTCCACTTT; CDR3aa: CASRGMVRDSPLHF
len: 12; abundance: .; v_gene: TRBV11-3; d_gene: .; j_gene: TRBJ2-2; CDR3nt: TGTGCCAGCAGTCCTAACACCGGGGAGCTGTTTTTT; CDR3aa: CASSPNTGELFF
len: 15; abundance: .; v_gene: TRBV9; d_gene: TRBD2; j_gene: TRBJ2-7; CDR3nt: TGTGCCAGCAGCGTAGACAGCGGGGGTTTCTACGAGCAGTACTTC; CDR3aa: CASSVDSGGFYEQYF
len: 16; abundance: .; v_gene: TRBV18; d_gene: TRBD1; j_gene: TRBJ1-1; CDR3nt: TGTGCCAGCTCACCAGGACAGGGGGCATTGAACACTGAAGCTTTCTTT; CDR3aa: CASSPGQGALNTEAFF
len: 13; abundance: once; v_gene: TRBV5-1; d_gene: .; j_gene: TRBJ1-2; CDR3nt: TGCGCCAGCAGCTTACAGGGAGAGGATGGCTACACCTTC; CDR3aa: CASSLQGEDGYTF
len: 17; abundance: .; v_gene: TRBV18; d_gene: TRBD1; j_gene: TRBJ1-1; CDR3nt: TGTGCCAGCTCACCAGTAAAGGGGGCCAACTCCGAGACTGAAGCTTTCTTT; CDR3aa: CASSPVKGANSETEAFF
len: 13; abundance: .; v_gene: TRBV7-2; d_gene: TRBD1; j_gene: TRBJ1-1; CDR3nt: TGTGCCAGCAGCAGCCGGACAGGGACTGAAGCTTTCTTT; CDR3aa: CASSSRTGTEAFF
len: 15; abundance: .; v_gene: TRBV27; d_gene: .; j_gene: TRBJ1-5; CDR3nt: TGTGCCAGCAGTTTCCAGGGACGGGTCAATCAGCCCCAGCATTTT; CDR3aa: CASSFQGRVNQPQHF
len: 14; abundance: .; v_gene: TRBV19; d_gene: .; j_gene: TRBJ2-2; CDR3nt: TGTGCCAGTAGTATAGCTTCCAACACCGGGGAGCTGTTTTTT; CDR3aa: CASSIASNTGELFF
len: 17; abundance: .; v_gene: TRBV3-1/TRBV3-2; d_gene: TRBD1; j_gene: TRBJ1-2; CDR3nt: TGTGCCAGCAGCCAAGATTCGACAGGGGGAAACAACTATGGCTACACCTTC; CDR3aa: CASSQDSTGGNNYGYTF
len: 15; abundance: .; v_gene: TRBV7-2; d_gene: .; j_gene: TRBJ2-2; CDR3nt: TGTGCCAGCAGCTCTCAGGGGTGGGGGACCGGGGAGCTGTTTTTT; CDR3aa: CASSSQGWGTGELFF
len: 15; abundance: .; v_gene: TRBV10-3; d_gene: .; j_gene: TRBJ1-5; CDR3nt: TGTGCCATCAGTGACTCCGGGACGGGCAATCAGCCCCAGCATTTT; CDR3aa: CAISDSGTGNQPQHF
len: 14; abundance: .; v_gene: TRBV16; d_gene: .; j_gene: TRBJ2-1; CDR3nt: TGTGCCAGCAGCCAATCCGGCAGGGAGAGTGAGCAGTTCTTC; CDR3aa: CASSQSGRESEQFF
len: 14; abundance: .; v_gene: TRBV10-3; d_gene: .; j_gene: TRBJ1-1; CDR3nt: TGTGCCATCAGTGAGTCACGGGGGAAGTCTGAAGCTTTCTTT; CDR3aa: CAISESRGKSEAFF
len: 16; abundance: once; v_gene: TRBV15; d_gene: TRBD1; j_gene: TRBJ1-5; CDR3nt: TGTGCCACCAGCAGAGAAATCCAGGGGGCCGGTCAGCCCCAGCATTTT; CDR3aa: CATSREIQGAGQPQHF
len: 14; abundance: .; v_gene: TRBV5-1; d_gene: TRBD1; j_gene: TRBJ1-2; CDR3nt: TGCGCCAGCAGCTTGGCCGTTGTAGGACAGGAGCACACCTTC; CDR3aa: CASSLAVVGQEHTF
len: 13; abundance: .; v_gene: TRBV5-1; d_gene: .; j_gene: TRBJ2-7; CDR3nt: TGCGCCAGCAGCTTGGAGGCTGGCTACGAGCAGTACTTC; CDR3aa: CASSLEAGYEQYF
len: 11; abundance: .; v_gene: TRBV19; d_gene: .; j_gene: TRBJ2-5; CDR3nt: TGTGCCACCCGGGGACAAGAGACCCAGTACTTC; CDR3aa: CATRGQETQYF
len: 15; abundance: .; v_gene: TRBV11-2; d_gene: TRBD2; j_gene: TRBJ2-7; CDR3nt: TGTGCCAGCAGCCCCCGTTCTGGACTAGCGGTCGAGCAGTACTTC; CDR3aa: CASSPRSGLAVEQYF
len: 16; abundance: .; v_gene: TRBV7-9; d_gene: TRBD1; j_gene: TRBJ1-1; CDR3nt: TGTGCCAGCAGCTTTTCCCTTGGGACAGGGAGGGCTGAAGCTTTCTTT; CDR3aa: CASSFSLGTGRAEAFF
len: 14; abundance: .; v_gene: TRBV6-4; d_gene: .; j_gene: TRBJ2-3; CDR3nt: TGTGCCACACGACGGGAACTAGAATCAGATACGCAGTATTTT; CDR3aa: CATRRELESDTQYF
len: 14; abundance: .; v_gene: TRBV2; d_gene: TRBD2; j_gene: TRBJ2-7; CDR3nt: TGTGCCAGCAGAAGGACTAGCGGGGGCTACGAGCAGTACTTC; CDR3aa: CASRRTSGGYEQYF
len: 16; abundance: .; v_gene: TRBV6-5; d_gene: .; j_gene: TRBJ1-3; CDR3nt: TGTGCCAGCAGTTACGGGGGTTCCGGCTCTGGAAACACCATATATTTT; CDR3aa: CASSYGGSGSGNTIYF
len: 14; abundance: .; v_gene: TRBV11-2; d_gene: .; j_gene: TRBJ2-7; CDR3nt: TGTGCCAGCAGCTCTACCAGGGGTTCCTACGAGCAGTACTTC; CDR3aa: CASSSTRGSYEQYF
len: 15; abundance: .; v_gene: TRBV7-9; d_gene: .; j_gene: TRBJ1-1; CDR3nt: TGTGCCAGCAGCGGGGGGTCAAGAAGGAACACTGAAGCTTTCTTT; CDR3aa: CASSGGSRRNTEAFF
len: 16; abundance: .; v_gene: TRBV3-1/TRBV3-2; d_gene: TRBD2; j_gene: TRBJ2-7; CDR3nt: TGTGCCAGCAGCAACCCGGGGGGGTCCAGCTCCTACGAGCAGTACTTC; CDR3aa: CASSNPGGSSSYEQYF
len: 16; abundance: .; v_gene: TRBV5-1; d_gene: .; j_gene: TRBJ2-3; CDR3nt: TGCGCCAGCAGCTTGGCCGGGGCGGGAATCACAGATACGCAGTATTTT; CDR3aa: CASSLAGAGITDTQYF
len: 14; abundance: once; v_gene: TRBV6-1; d_gene: .; j_gene: TRBJ1-2; CDR3nt: TGTGCCAGCAGTGAAGCTTACTCGGGTGACGGCTACACCTTC; CDR3aa: CASSEAYSGDGYTF
len: 14; abundance: .; v_gene: TRBV6-2/TRBV6-3; d_gene: .; j_gene: TRBJ1-1; CDR3nt: TGTGCCAGCAGTTACGGTGCGGGGGGCCCTGAAGCTTTCTTT; CDR3aa: CASSYGAGGPEAFF
len: 14; abundance: .; v_gene: TRBV19; d_gene: .; j_gene: TRBJ2-3; CDR3nt: TGTGCCAGTAGTCCCGGACGGAGGGGAGATACGCAGTATTTT; CDR3aa: CASSPGRRGDTQYF
len: 15; abundance: many; v_gene: TRBV29-1; d_gene: .; j_gene: TRBJ1-6; CDR3nt: TGCAGCGCAAGGACAGAAAGCTCCTATAATTCACCCCTCCACTTT; CDR3aa: CSARTESSYNSPLHF